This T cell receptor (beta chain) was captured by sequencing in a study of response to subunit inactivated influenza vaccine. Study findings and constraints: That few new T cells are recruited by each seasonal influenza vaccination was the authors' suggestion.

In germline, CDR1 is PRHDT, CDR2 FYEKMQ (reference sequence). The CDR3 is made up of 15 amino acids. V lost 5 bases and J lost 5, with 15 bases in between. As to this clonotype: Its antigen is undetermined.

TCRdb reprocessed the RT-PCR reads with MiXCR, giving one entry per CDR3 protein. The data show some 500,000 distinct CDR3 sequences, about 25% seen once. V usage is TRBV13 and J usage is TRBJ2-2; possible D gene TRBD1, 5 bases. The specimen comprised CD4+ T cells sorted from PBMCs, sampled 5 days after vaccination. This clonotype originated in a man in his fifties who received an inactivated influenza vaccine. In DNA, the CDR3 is TGTGCCAGCAGCACCGCAGGGTCGGGTACCGGGGAGCTGTTTTTT. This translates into CASSTAGSGTGELFF.